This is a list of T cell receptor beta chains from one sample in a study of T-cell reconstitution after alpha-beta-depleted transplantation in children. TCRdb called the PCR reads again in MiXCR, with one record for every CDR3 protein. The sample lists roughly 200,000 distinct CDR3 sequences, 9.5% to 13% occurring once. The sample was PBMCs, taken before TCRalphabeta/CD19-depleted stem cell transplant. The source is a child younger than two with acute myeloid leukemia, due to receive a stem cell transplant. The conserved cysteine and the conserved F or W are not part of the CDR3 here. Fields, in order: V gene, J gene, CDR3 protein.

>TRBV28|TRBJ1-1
ASSLGGSQLHEAF
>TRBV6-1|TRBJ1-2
ASRGQVYGYT
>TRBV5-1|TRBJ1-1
ASSLTPGQALYTEAF
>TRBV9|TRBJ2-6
ACSVEQAAANVLT
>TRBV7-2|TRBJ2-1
ASSWFSRREPNEQF
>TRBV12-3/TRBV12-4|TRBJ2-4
ASSFSQLADIQY
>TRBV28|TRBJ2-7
ASSPPTSGSYEQY
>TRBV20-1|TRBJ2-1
SASPILNEQF
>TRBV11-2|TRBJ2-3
ASSLDGQAAQY
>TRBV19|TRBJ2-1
ASSIEPGLAGSNEQF
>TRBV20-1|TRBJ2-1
SAHRGHNEQF
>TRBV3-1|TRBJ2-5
ASSHWDIQETQY
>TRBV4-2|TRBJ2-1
ASSQDWASSPYNEQF
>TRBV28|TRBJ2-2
ASEGIPGELF
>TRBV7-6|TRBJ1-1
ASSLPGAWWAF
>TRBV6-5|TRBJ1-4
ATQGRAATNEKLF
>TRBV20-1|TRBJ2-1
SARAGTGDINEQF
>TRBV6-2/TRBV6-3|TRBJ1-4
ASSPTEGGEKLF
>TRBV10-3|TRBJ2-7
AISVSDSYEQY
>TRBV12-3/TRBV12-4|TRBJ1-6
ASTSGTGGPNSPLH
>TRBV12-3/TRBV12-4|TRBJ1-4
ASSLWGLGNEKLF
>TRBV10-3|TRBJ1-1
AISEGQGMNTEAF
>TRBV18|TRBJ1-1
ASSPRGADRMNEAF
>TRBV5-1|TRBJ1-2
ASSWGTPQKYGYT
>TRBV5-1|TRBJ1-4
ASSLAAGEKLF
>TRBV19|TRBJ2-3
ASSFRASGSTRTDTQY
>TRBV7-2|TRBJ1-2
ASSLWGEDGYT
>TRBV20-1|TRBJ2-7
SARGTGGYEQY
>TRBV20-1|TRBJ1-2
SATPTGIYGYT
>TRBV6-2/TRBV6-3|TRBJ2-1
ASSYSMVAEQF
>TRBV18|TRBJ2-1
ASSPSTSGSSYNEQF
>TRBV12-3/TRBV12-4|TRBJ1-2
ASRVGTEPYGYT
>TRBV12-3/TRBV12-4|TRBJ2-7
ASRSSPGQGTYEQY
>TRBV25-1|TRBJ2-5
ASSPSWEETQY
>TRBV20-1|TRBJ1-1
SAPARGGTEAF
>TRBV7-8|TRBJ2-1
ASSLKQVPYNEQF
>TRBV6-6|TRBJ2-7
ASSTDFYEQY
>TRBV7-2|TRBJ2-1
ASSPRSSGRSYEQF
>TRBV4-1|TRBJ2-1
ASSPTRLAGGPYNEQF